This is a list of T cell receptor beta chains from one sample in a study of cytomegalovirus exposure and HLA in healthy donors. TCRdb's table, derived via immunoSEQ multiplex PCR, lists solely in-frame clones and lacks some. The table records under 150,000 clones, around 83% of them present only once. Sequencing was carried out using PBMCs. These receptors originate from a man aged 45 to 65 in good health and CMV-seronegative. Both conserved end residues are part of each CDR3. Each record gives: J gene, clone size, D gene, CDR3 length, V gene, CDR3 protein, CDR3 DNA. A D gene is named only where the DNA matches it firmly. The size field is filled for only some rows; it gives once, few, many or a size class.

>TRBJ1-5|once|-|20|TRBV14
CASSQDNRVNSNNSNQPQHF
TGTGCCAGCAGCCAAGATAACAGGGTCAACTCCAATAATAGCAATCAGCCCCAGCATTTT
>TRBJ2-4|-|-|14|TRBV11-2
CASSLFLAKNIQYF
TGTGCCAGCAGCTTGTTTCTAGCCAAAAACATTCAGTACTTC
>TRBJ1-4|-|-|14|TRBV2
CASSPRATNEKLFF
TGTGCCAGCAGTCCCAGGGCGACTAATGAAAAACTGTTTTTT
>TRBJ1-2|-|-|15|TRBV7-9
CASSLVIGGAYGYTF
TGTGCCAGCAGCTTAGTTATTGGAGGGGCCTATGGCTACACCTTC
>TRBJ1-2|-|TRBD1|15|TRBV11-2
CASSPAGTASYGYTF
TGTGCCAGCAGCCCAGCCGGGACAGCTAGCTATGGCTACACCTTC
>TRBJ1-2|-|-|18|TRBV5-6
CASSLAALATARTYGYTF
TGTGCCAGCAGCTTGGCGGCCCTTGCAACAGCTCGAACCTATGGCTACACCTTC
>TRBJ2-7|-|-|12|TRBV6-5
CASSSGGYEQYF
TGTGCCAGCAGTTCCGGGGGCTACGAGCAGTACTTC
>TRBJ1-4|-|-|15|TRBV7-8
CASSYGRGTNEKLFF
TGTGCCAGCAGCTACGGCCGGGGGACTAATGAAAAACTGTTTTTT
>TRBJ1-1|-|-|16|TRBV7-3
CASSSPKRGKNTEAFF
TGTGCCAGCAGCTCACCCAAAAGGGGTAAGAACACTGAAGCTTTCTTT
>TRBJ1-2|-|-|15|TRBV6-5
CASSLSGRGFFGYTF
TGTGCCAGCAGTCTTTCCGGTCGGGGTTTTTTTGGCTACACCTTC
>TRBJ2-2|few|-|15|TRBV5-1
CASKRLVNFGGELFF
TGCGCCAGCAAGAGGCTAGTCAACTTCGGCGGGGAGCTGTTTTTT
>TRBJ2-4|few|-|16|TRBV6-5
CASSYGYSLAQNIQYF
TGTGCCAGCAGTTACGGGTACAGTTTGGCCCAAAACATTCAGTACTTC
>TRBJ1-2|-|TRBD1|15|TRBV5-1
CASTSGGTGGYGYTF
TGCGCCAGCACCTCTGGTGGGACAGGGGGCTATGGCTACACCTTC
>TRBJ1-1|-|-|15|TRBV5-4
CASSLEGRVDTEAFF
TGTGCCAGCAGCTTGGAGGGCAGGGTGGACACTGAAGCTTTCTTT
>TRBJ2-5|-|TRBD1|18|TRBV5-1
CASSLDGRQGAVQETQYF
TGCGCCAGCAGCTTGGACGGGAGACAGGGGGCGGTCCAAGAGACCCAGTACTTC
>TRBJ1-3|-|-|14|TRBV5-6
CASKDMGAGNTIYF
TGTGCCAGCAAGGACATGGGTGCTGGAAACACCATATATTTT
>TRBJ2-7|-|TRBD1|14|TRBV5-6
CASRGGQGNYEQYF
TGTGCCAGCAGGGGTGGACAGGGGAACTACGAGCAGTACTTC
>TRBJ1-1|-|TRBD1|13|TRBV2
CASRGQGASEAFF
TGTGCCAGCAGGGGACAGGGGGCAAGTGAAGCTTTCTTT
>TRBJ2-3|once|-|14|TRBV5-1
CASSLRQATDTQYF
TGCGCCAGCAGCTTGAGACAGGCCACAGATACGCAGTATTTT
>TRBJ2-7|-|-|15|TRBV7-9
CASSLGGGGSYEQYF
TGTGCCAGCAGCTTAGGAGGAGGCGGTTCCTACGAGCAGTACTTC
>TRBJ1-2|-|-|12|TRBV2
CAQARGNYGYTF
TGTGCCCAGGCCAGGGGCAACTATGGCTACACCTTC
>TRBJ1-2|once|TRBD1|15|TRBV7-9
CASSLDNRGLAGYTF
TGTGCCAGCAGCTTAGATAACAGGGGGTTGGCTGGCTACACCTTC
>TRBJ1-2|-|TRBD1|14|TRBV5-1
CASSLTGQTSGYTF
TGCGCCAGCAGCCTAACGGGACAGACTAGTGGCTACACCTTC
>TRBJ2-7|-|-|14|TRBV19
CASSLSASSYEQYF
TGTGCCAGTAGTTTGAGCGCCAGCTCCTACGAGCAGTACTTC
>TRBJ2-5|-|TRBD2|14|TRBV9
CASSASSGQETQYF
TGTGCCAGCAGCGCATCTAGCGGCCAAGAGACCCAGTACTTC
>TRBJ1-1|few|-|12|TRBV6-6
CASSPGGTEAFF
TGTGCCAGCAGTCCCGGAGGGACTGAAGCTTTCTTT
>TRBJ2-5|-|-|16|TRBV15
CATSRAGRGPQETQYF
TGTGCCACCAGCAGAGCAGGGCGGGGGCCCCAAGAGACCCAGTACTTC
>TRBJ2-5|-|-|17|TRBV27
CASSLLSPRGTQETQYF
TGTGCCAGCAGTTTACTCTCCCCACGGGGAACCCAAGAGACCCAGTACTTC
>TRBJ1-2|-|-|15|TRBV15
CATSRDRRGSDGYTF
TGTGCCACCAGCAGAGATCGGCGGGGATCTGATGGCTACACCTTC
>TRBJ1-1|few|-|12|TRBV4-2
CASSQGENEAFF
TGTGCCAGCAGCCAAGGGGAGAATGAAGCTTTCTTT
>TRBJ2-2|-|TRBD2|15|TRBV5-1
CASSLAGELTGELFF
TGCGCCAGCAGTCTAGCGGGAGAACTCACCGGGGAGCTGTTTTTT
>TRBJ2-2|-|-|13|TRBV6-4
CASSDSPDRELFF
TGTGCCAGCAGTGACTCCCCGGACAGGGAGCTGTTTTTT
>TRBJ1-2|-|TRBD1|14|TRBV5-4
CASSPRDRPYGYTF
TGTGCCAGCAGCCCCAGGGACAGACCCTATGGCTACACCTTC
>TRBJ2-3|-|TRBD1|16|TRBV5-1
CASSTGGQGSTDTQYF
TGCGCCAGCAGCACGGGGGGACAGGGGAGCACAGATACGCAGTATTTT
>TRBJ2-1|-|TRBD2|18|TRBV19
CASSHREDWRGVGNEQFF
TGTGCCAGTAGTCACCGCGAGGATTGGCGGGGGGTTGGCAATGAGCAGTTCTTC
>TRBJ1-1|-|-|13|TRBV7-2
CASSYRGRAEAFF
TGTGCCAGCAGCTATCGGGGGAGGGCTGAAGCTTTCTTT
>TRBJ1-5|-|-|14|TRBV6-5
CASSLGYSNQPQHF
TGTGCCAGCAGTCTCGGGTACAGCAATCAGCCCCAGCATTTT
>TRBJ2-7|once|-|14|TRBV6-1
CASSERGGVYEQYF
TGTGCCAGCAGTGAAAGGGGGGGGGTCTACGAGCAGTACTTC
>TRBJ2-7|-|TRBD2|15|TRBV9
CASSVGAGATYEQYF
TGTGCCAGCAGCGTCGGAGCGGGGGCGACCTACGAGCAGTACTTC
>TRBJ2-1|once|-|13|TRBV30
CAWTGDSYNEQFF
TGTGCCTGGACGGGGGACTCCTACAATGAGCAGTTCTTC
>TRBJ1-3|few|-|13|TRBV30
CAWSVSSGNTIYF
TGTGCCTGGAGTGTGAGCTCTGGAAACACCATATATTTT
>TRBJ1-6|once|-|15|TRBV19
CASSMTGQYNSPLHF
TGTGCCAGTAGTATGACAGGTCAATATAATTCACCCCTCCACTTT
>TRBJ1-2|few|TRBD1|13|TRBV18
CASSQTGDYGYTF
TGTGCCAGCTCACAGACAGGGGACTATGGCTACACCTTC
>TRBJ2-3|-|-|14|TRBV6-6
CASSWGGVGDTQYF
TGTGCCAGCAGTTGGGGGGGCGTTGGAGATACGCAGTATTTT
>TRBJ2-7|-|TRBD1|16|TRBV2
CASSHGTDPLSYEQYF
TGTGCCAGCAGTCACGGGACAGATCCTCTATCCTACGAGCAGTACTTC
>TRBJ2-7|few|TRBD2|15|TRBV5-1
CASSPMSGGSYEQYF
TGCGCCAGCAGCCCCATGTCGGGGGGCTCCTACGAGCAGTACTTC
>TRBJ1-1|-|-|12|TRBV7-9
CASSSRGTEAFF
TGTGCCAGCAGCTCCAGAGGTACTGAAGCTTTCTTT
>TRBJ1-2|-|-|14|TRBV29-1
CSVYSGEEGGGYTF
TGCAGCGTTTATTCCGGGGAGGAGGGAGGTGGCTACACCTTC
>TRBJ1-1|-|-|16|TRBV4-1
CASSQAWPTAYTEAFF
TGCGCCAGCAGCCAAGCCTGGCCGACAGCCTACACTGAAGCTTTCTTT
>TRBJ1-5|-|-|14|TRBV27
CASSPILSNQPQHF
TGTGCCAGCAGTCCCATACTGAGCAATCAGCCCCAGCATTTT
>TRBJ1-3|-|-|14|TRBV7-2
CASSFRVPGNTIYF
TGTGCCAGCAGCTTCAGGGTTCCTGGAAACACCATATATTTT